This TCR beta chain was recorded in a study of graft-versus-host responses after intestinal transplantation. On this clone: Antigen unknown.

V trimming: 6 bases; J trimming: 5 bases; junction bases outside the gene matches: 10. Germline values: CDR1 SNHLY, CDR2 FYNNEI. The CDR3 is made up of 14 amino acids. Profiled with immunoSEQ multiplex PCR; TCRdb holds only in-frame clones, not every one. Counted here are about 120,000 clones, approximately 90% occurring once; the ten biggest clones make up roughly 0.2%. This specimen consisted of unstimulated CD4+ T cells sorted from spleen or lymph node cells, obtained before intestinal transplant. This TCR derives from a human donor who received an intestinal transplant. The rearrangement uses TRBV2 and TRBJ2-7; 7 nucleotides match TRBD2. The CDR3 nucleotides are TGTGCCAGCAGCTTGGGGGGGATCCGGGACGAGCAGTACTTC. Translating it yields CASSLGGIRDEQYF.